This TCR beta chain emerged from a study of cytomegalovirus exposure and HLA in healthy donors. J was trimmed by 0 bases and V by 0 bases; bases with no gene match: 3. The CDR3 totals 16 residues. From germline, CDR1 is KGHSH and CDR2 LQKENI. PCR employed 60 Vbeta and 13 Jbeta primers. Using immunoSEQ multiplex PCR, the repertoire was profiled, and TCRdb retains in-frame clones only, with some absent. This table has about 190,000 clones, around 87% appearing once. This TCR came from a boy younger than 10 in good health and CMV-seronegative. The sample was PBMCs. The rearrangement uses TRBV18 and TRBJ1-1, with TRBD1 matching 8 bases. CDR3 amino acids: CASSPPDRGMNTEAFF. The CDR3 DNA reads TGTGCCAGCTCACCACCTGACAGGGGAATGAACACTGAAGCTTTCTTT.